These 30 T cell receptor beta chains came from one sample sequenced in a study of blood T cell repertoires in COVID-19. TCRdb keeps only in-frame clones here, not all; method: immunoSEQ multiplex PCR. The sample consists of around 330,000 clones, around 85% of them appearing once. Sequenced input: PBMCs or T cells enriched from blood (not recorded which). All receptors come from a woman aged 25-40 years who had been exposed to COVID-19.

In DNA form, the CDR3 reads TGTGCCTGGAATCCCTTGGGCAGGGGAAACACTGAAGCTTTCTTT. It codes for CAWNPLGRGNTEAFF. The rearrangement joins TRBV30 to TRBJ1-1; D may be TRBD1 (6 bases). The CDR3 extends over 15 amino acids. Germline CDR1 GTSNPN, CDR2 SVGIG (reference sequence). The ends were cut back, 4 bases at V and 2 bases at J, with 17 bases in the middle.

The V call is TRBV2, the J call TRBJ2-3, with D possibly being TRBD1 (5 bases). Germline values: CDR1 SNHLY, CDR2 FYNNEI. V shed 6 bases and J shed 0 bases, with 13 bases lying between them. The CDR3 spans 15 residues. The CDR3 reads CASRGRGSSTDTQYF. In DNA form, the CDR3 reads TGTGCCAGCAGGGGAAGGGGATCTAGCACAGATACGCAGTATTTT.

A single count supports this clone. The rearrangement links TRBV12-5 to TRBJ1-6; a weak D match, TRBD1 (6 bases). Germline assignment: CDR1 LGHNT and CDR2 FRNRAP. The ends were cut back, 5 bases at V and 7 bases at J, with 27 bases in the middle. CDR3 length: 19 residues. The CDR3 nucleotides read TGTGCTAGTGGTCTCCCTCGCGACCTGGGACCGAGGGGGAATTCACCCCTCCACTTT. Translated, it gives CASGLPRDLGPRGNSPLHF.

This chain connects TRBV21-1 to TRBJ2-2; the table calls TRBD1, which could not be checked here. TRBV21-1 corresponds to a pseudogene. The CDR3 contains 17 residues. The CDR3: CASSKGRDRGCTGELFF. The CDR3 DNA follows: TGTGCCAGCAGCAAAGGGCGGGACAGGGGTTGCACCGGGGAGCTGTTTTTT.

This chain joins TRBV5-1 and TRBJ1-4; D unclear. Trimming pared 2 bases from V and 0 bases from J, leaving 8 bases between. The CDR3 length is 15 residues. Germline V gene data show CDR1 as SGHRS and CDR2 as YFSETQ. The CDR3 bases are TGCGCCAGCAGCTTTTACAGCCCAACTAATGAAAAACTGTTTTTT. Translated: CASSFYSPTNEKLFF. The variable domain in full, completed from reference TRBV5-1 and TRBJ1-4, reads KAGVTQTPRYLIKTRGQQVTLSCSPISGHRSVSWYQQTPGQGLQFLFEYFSETQRNKGNFPGRFSGRQFSNSRSEMNVSTLELGDSALYLCASSFYSPTNEKLFFGSGTQLSVL.

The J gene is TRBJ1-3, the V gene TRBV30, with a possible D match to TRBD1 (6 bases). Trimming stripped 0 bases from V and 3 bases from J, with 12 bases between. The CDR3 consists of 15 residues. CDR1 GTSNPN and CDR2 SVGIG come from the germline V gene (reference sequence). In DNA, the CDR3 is TGTGCCTGGAGTGTTGGGGCAGGGGTTGGAAACACCATATATTTT. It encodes CAWSVGAGVGNTIYF. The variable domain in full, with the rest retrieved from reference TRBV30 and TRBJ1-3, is SQTIHQWPATLVQPVGSPLSLECTVEGTSNPNLYWYRQAAGRGLQLLFYSVGIGQISSEVPQNLSASRPQDRQFILSSKKLLLSDSGFYLCAWSVGAGVGNTIYFGEGSWLTVV.

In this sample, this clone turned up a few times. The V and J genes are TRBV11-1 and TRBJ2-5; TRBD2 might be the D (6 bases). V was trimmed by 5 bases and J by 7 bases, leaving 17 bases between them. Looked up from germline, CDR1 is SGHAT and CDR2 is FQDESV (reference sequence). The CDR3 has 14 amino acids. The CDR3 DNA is TGTGCCAGCAGCCTCGCGGAGGGGAGTGGGACCCAGTACTTC. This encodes CASSLAEGSGTQYF.

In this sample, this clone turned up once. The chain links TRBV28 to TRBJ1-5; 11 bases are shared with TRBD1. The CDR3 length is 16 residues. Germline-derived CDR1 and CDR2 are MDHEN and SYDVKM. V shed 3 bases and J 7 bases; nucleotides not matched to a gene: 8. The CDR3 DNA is TGTGCCAGCAGTTTTCCGAGGGGGACAGGGGGACAGCCCCAGCATTTT. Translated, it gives CASSFPRGTGGQPQHF.

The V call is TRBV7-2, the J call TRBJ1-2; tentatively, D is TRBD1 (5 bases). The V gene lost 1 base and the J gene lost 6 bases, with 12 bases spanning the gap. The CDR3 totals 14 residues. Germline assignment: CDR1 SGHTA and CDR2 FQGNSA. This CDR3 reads CASSLGWAGDGYTF. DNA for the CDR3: TGTGCCAGCAGCTTAGGCTGGGCGGGGGATGGCTACACCTTC.

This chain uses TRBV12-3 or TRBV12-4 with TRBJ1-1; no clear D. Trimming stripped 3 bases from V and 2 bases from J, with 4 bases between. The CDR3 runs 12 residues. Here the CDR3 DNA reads TGTGCCAGCAGTTTCCATAACACTGAAGCTTTCTTT. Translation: CASSFHNTEAFF.

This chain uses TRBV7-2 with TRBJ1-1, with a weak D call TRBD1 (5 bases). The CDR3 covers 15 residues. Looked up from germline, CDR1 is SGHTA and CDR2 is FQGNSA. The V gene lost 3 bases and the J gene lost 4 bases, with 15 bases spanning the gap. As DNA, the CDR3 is TGTGCCAGCAGCTTGATGAATGCAGGGCCCACTGAAGCTTTCTTT. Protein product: CASSLMNAGPTEAFF.

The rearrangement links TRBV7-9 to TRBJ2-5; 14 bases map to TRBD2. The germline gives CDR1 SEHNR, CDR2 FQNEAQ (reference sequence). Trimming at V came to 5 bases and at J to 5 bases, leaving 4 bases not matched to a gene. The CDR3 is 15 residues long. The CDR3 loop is CASSTGLAGVETQYF. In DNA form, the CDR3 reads TGTGCCAGCAGCACGGGACTAGCGGGAGTCGAGACCCAGTACTTC.

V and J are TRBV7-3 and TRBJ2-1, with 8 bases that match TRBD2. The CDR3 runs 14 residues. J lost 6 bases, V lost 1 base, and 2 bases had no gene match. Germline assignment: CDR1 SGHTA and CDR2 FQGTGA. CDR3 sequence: CASSLNGRANEQFF. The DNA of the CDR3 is TGTGCCAGCAGCTTAAACGGGAGGGCCAATGAGCAGTTCTTC.

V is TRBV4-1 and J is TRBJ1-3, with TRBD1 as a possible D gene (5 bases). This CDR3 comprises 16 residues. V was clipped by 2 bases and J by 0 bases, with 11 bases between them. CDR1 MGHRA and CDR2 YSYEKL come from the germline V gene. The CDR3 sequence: CASSQSAGGSGNTIYF. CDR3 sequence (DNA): TGCGCCAGCAGCCAATCCGCCGGGGGCTCTGGAAACACCATATATTTT.

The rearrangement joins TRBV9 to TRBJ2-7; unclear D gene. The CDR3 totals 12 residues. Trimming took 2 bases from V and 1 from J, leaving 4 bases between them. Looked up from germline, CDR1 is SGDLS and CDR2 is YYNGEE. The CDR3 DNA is TGTGCCAGCAGCGTCGGTTCCTACGAGCAGTACTTC. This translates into CASSVGSYEQYF. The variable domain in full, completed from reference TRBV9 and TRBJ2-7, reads DSGVTQTPKHLITATGQRVTLRCSPRSGDLSVYWYQQSLDQGLQFLIQYYNGEERAKGNILERFSAQQFPDLHSELNLSSLELGDSALYFCASSVGSYEQYFGPGTRLTVT.

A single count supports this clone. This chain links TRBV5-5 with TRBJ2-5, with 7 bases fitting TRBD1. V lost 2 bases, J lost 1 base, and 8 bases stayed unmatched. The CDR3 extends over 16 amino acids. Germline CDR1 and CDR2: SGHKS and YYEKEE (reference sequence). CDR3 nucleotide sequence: TGTGCCAGCAGCTTTCGCCTACAGGGGAGCCAAGAGACCCAGTACTTC. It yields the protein CASSFRLQGSQETQYF.

DNA of the CDR3: TGTGCCAGCAGTCCTACGGGACAGAGAAATCAGCCCCAGCATTTT. Translation gives CASSPTGQRNQPQHF. The chain uses TRBV27 and TRBJ1-5, with 7 bases identical to TRBD1. Trimming removed 5 bases from V and 4 bases from J; junction bases left unmatched: 8. Germline V gives CDR1 MNHEY, CDR2 SMNVEV (reference sequence). This CDR3 comprises 15 residues.

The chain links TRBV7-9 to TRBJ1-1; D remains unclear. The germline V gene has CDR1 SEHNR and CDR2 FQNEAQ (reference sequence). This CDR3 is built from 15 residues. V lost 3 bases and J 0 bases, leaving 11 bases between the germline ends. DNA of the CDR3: TGTGCCAGCAGCTTCGGGTCAAGCATGAACACTGAAGCTTTCTTT. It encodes CASSFGSSMNTEAFF.

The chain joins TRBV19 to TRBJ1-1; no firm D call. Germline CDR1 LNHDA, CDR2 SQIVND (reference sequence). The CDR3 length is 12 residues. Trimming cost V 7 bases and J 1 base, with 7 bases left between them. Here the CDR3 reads CASTTRNTEAFF. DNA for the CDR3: TGTGCCAGTACAACAAGGAACACTGAAGCTTTCTTT.

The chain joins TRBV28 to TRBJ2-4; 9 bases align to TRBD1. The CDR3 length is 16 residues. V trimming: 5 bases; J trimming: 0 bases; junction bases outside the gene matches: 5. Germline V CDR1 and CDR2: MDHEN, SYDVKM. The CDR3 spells CASSKTGGLAKNIQYF. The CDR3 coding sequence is TGTGCCAGCAGTAAAACAGGGGGCTTAGCCAAAAACATTCAGTACTTC.

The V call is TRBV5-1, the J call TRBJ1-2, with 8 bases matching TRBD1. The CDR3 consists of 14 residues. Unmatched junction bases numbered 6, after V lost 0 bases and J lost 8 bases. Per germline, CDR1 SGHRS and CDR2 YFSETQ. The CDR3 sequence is CASSLDRGIEGYTF. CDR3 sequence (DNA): TGCGCCAGCAGCTTGGACAGGGGGATAGAGGGCTACACCTTC.

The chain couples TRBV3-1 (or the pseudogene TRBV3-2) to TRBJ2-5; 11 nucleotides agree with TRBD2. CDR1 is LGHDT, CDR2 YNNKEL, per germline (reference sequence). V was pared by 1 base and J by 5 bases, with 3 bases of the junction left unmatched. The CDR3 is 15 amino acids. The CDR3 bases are TGTGCCAGCAGCCAAGGACTAGCGGGGTGGGAGACCCAGTACTTC. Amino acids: CASSQGLAGWETQYF.

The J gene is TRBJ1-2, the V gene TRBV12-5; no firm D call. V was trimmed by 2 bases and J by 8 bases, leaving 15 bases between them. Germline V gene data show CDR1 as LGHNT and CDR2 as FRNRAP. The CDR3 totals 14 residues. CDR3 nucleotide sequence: TGTGCTAGTGGTTTGAGCGGCGCTAGTCGGGGCTACACCTTC. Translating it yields CASGLSGASRGYTF.

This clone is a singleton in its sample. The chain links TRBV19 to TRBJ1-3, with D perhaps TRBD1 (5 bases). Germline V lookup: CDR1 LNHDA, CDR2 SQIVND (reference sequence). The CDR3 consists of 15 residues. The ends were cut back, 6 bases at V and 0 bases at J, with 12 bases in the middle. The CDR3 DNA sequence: TGTGCCAGTAGATCGGGGGACTACTCTGGAAACACCATATATTTT. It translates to CASRSGDYSGNTIYF. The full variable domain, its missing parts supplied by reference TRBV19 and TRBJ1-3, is DGGITQSPKYLFRKEGQNVTLSCEQNLNHDAMYWYRQDPGQGLRLIYYSQIVNDFQKGDIAEGYSVSREKKESFPLTVTSAQKNPTAFYLCASRSGDYSGNTIYFGEGSWLTVV.

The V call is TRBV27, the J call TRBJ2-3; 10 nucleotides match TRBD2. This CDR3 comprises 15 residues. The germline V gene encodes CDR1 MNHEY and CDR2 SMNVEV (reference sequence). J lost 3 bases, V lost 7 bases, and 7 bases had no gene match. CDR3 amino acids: CASTGTSAKTDTQYF. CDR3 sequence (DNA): TGTGCCAGCACAGGGACTAGCGCCAAGACAGATACGCAGTATTTT.

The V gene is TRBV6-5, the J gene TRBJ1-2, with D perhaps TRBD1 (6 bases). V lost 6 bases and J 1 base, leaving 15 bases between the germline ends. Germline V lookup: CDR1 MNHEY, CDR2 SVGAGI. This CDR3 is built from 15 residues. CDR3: CASRGLDRINYGYTF. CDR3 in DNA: TGTGCCAGCAGAGGATTGGACAGAATTAACTATGGCTACACCTTC.

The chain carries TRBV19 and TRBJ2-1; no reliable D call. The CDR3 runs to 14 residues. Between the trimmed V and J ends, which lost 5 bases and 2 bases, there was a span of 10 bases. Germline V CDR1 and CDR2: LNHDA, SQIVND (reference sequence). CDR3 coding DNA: TGTGCCAGTAGTCCGATGAGCCCCTACAATGAGCAGTTCTTC. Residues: CASSPMSPYNEQFF.

Written as DNA, the CDR3 is TGTGCCAGCAGCCCACAGGATTCACCCCTCCACTTT. Protein product: CASSPQDSPLHF. V gene TRBV28 combines with J gene TRBJ1-6, with a weak D call TRBD1 (5 bases). Germline lookup yields CDR1 MDHEN and CDR2 SYDVKM. V was clipped by 6 bases and J by 8 bases, with 8 bases between them. The CDR3 loop spans 12 amino acids.

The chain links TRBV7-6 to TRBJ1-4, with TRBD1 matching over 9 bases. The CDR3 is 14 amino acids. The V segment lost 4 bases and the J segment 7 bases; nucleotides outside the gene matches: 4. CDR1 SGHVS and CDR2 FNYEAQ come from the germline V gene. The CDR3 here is CASSSGQGSEKLFF. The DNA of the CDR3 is TGTGCCAGCAGCTCAGGACAGGGGAGTGAAAAACTGTTTTTT.

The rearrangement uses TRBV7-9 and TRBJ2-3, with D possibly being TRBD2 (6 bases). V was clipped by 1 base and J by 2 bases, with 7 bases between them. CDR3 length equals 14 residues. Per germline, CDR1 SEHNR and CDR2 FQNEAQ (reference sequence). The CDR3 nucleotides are TGTGCCAGCAGCTTAGGGAGGGTCACAGATACGCAGTATTTT. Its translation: CASSLGRVTDTQYF. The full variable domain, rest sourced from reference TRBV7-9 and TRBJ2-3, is DTGVSQNPRHKITKRGQNVTFRCDPISEHNRLYWYRQTLGQGPEFLTYFQNEAQLEKSRLLSDRFSAERPKGSFSTLEIQRTEQGDSAMYLCASSLGRVTDTQYFGPGTRLTVL.